The 30 T cell receptor beta chains given below trace back to one sample, sequenced in a study of blood T cell repertoires in COVID-19. Produced via immunoSEQ multiplex PCR; TCRdb's table is partial and in-frame only. This sample has around 140,000 clones, with 81% found just once. Sequencing was done on a sample of peripheral blood. Receptor source: a human donor in a cohort sampled during active COVID-19.

This chain links TRBV10-3 with TRBJ2-6; 7 nucleotides match TRBD2. The V and J ends lost 6 bases and 1 base, in that order; junction bases with no gene match: 3. This CDR3 spans 15 amino acids. Germline assignment: CDR1 ENHRY and CDR2 SYGVKD. The CDR3 here is CAISPGGSGANVLTF. CDR3 coding DNA: TGTGCCATCAGCCCGGGGGGTTCTGGGGCCAACGTCCTGACTTTC.

V gene TRBV7-8 combines with J gene TRBJ2-7, with 9 bases lining up with TRBD1. Germline CDR1 is SGHVS and CDR2 is FQNEAQ. Trimming removed 1 base from V and 9 bases from J; junction bases left unmatched: 7. The CDR3 runs 14 residues. This CDR3 is CASSLEPGQGWQYF. The DNA for the CDR3 is TGTGCCAGCAGCTTAGAGCCCGGACAGGGGTGGCAGTACTTC.

This chain joins TRBV19 and TRBJ1-2; D remains ambiguous. Germline CDR1 reads LNHDA; CDR2 reads SQIVND (reference sequence). The CDR3 is 13 residues long. Trimming pared 1 base from V and 5 bases from J, leaving 8 bases between. DNA for the CDR3: TGTGCCAGTAGTATAGGACGGAGTTATGGCTACACCTTC. Its protein is CASSIGRSYGYTF.

The V and J genes are TRBV5-1 and TRBJ2-7, with 9 bases that match TRBD1. J lost 6 bases, V lost 4 bases, and 5 bases had no gene match. Germline V gene data show CDR1 as SGHRS and CDR2 as YFSETQ. This CDR3 comprises 13 residues. Here the CDR3 DNA reads TGCGCCAGCAGCATGGACAGGGGAGGCGAGCAGTACTTC. Translated, it gives CASSMDRGGEQYF.

The rearrangement links TRBV11-2 to TRBJ1-2, with TRBD1 matching over 7 bases. Looked up from germline, CDR1 is SGHAT and CDR2 is FQNNGV. The ends lost 0 bases at V and 1 base at J; junction bases unmatched: 8. CDR3 size: 17 residues. CDR3: CASSLEATGAVNYGYTF. The CDR3 coding sequence is TGTGCCAGCAGCTTAGAGGCTACAGGGGCCGTTAACTATGGCTACACCTTC.

This clone was seen once. The chain joins TRBV27 to TRBJ1-6; 8 positions agree with TRBD1. CDR3 length equals 15 residues. The V gene's germline CDR1 is MNHEY and CDR2 SMNVEV (reference sequence). V was pared by 3 bases and J by 7 bases, with 5 bases of the junction left unmatched. CDR3 bases: TGTGCCAGCAGTTTGATCGGGACAGGAAATTCACCCCTCCACTTT. Its translation: CASSLIGTGNSPLHF.

This chain uses TRBV2 with TRBJ2-5; the match to TRBD1 covers 7 bases. Germline assignment: CDR1 SNHLY and CDR2 FYNNEI. The J segment lost 3 bases and the V segment lost 7 bases, leaving 11 bases of the junction unmatched. CDR3 length: 15 residues. CDR3 sequence reads: CASKLQGTREETQYF. CDR3 in DNA: TGTGCCAGCAAGTTACAGGGGACGAGGGAAGAGACCCAGTACTTC.

V is TRBV6-5 and J is TRBJ2-3; D is perhaps TRBD1 (5 bases). The CDR3 extends over 12 amino acids. V lost 2 bases, J lost 11 bases, and 11 bases lay in between. CDR1 is MNHEY, CDR2 SVGAGI, per germline. The CDR3 DNA reads as TGTGCCAGCAGTTACCCCCAGGGCAGGCAGTATTTT. It codes for CASSYPQGRQYF.

This clone was seen just once. The CDR3 region is CASSLVGRERAGYRNEQFF. For the CDR3, the DNA is TGTGCCAGCAGTCTCGTAGGTAGGGAGCGGGCCGGTTATAGAAATGAGCAGTTCTTC. V and J are TRBV7-3 and TRBJ2-1; D may be TRBD2 (6 bases). V shed 6 bases and J shed 7 bases, with 31 bases lying between them. Germline loops: CDR1 SGHTA, CDR2 FQGTGA. CDR3 length equals 19 residues.

In this sample, this clone turned up a few times. This rearrangement joins TRBV18 to TRBJ2-1, with 7 nucleotides matching TRBD2. V was pared by 3 bases and J by 8 bases, with 7 bases of the junction left unmatched. There are 14 residues in the CDR3. Germline CDR1 reads KGHSH; CDR2 reads LQKENI. CDR3 sequence (DNA): TGTGCCAGCTCACCTCACCCGGGGGGAGATGAGCAGTTCTTC. Its translation: CASSPHPGGDEQFF.

In this sample, this clone turned up a few times. The chain is built from TRBV20-1 and TRBJ2-7, with D maybe TRBD2 (6 bases). V gave up 3 bases and J gave up 3 bases, with 12 bases separating them. Germline V gene lookup returns CDR1 DFQATT and CDR2 SNEGSKA (reference sequence). The CDR3 covers 13 residues. For the CDR3, the DNA is TGCAGTGCTAGTGCTAGCGCTTACTACGAGCAGTACTTC. Translated, it gives CSASASAYYEQYF.

The J gene is TRBJ1-2, the V gene TRBV6-1; 7 nucleotides match TRBD1. The CDR3 contains 17 residues. Germline-derived CDR1 and CDR2 are MNHNS and SASEGT. Unmatched junction bases numbered 10, after V lost 2 bases and J lost 1 base. This CDR3 is CASSEYFSTGNNYGYTF. The CDR3 DNA sequence: TGTGCCAGCAGTGAATATTTTTCGACAGGGAATAACTATGGCTACACCTTC.

This clone was seen repeatedly, ten times or more. J is TRBJ2-3 and V is TRBV19; TRBD2 matches at 14 bases. CDR1 LNHDA and CDR2 SQIVND come from the germline V gene (reference sequence). The ends lost 5 bases at V and 2 bases at J; junction bases unmatched: 6. The CDR3 is 17 amino acids. As DNA, the CDR3 is TGTGCCAGTAGTCGACGACTAGCGGGAGGGATCACAGATACGCAGTATTTT. It translates to CASSRRLAGGITDTQYF.

A word on this clone: At one boundary the junction diverges from the germline segment, which might be a read error. This chain uses TRBV10-2 with TRBJ2-7; 8 bases agree with TRBD1. The CDR3 runs 13 residues. Germline assignment: CDR1 WSHSY and CDR2 SAAADI. The CDR3 loop is CASRGQGSSEQYF. DNA of the CDR3: TGCGCCAGCAGAGGACAGGGTTCCTCCGAGCAGTACTTC.

The rearrangement links TRBV27 to TRBJ2-7; 8 nucleotides align to TRBD1. The trim removed 8 bases at V and 4 bases at J, leaving 10 bases unmatched. CDR3 length: 14 residues. Germline lookup yields CDR1 MNHEY and CDR2 SMNVEV (reference sequence). The CDR3 here is CASGRDRLRYEQYF. The DNA of the CDR3 is TGTGCCAGCGGGCGGGACAGGCTAAGGTACGAGCAGTACTTC.

This clone showed up just once. This sample includes further DNA sequences coding for the same CDR3. V usage is TRBV7-8 and J usage is TRBJ2-7; 9 bases are a match to TRBD1. The CDR3 has 13 residues. The junction had 0 bases not matched to a gene; V was cut back by 3 bases and J by 3 bases. Looked up from germline, CDR1 is SGHVS and CDR2 is FQNEAQ. The DNA for the CDR3 is TGTGCCAGCAGCTTGGACAGGGGCTACGAGCAGTACTTC. Protein sequence: CASSLDRGYEQYF. The full variable domain, rest sourced from reference TRBV7-8 and TRBJ2-7, is GAGVSQSPRYKVAKRGQDVALRCDPISGHVSLFWYQQALGQGPEFLTYFQNEAQLDKSGLPSDRFFAERPEGSVSTLKIQRTQQEDSAVYLCASSLDRGYEQYFGPGTRLTVT.

The rearrangement links TRBV27 to TRBJ1-4; D gene ambiguous. The CDR3 loop spans 13 amino acids. Trimming removed 0 bases from V and 7 bases from J, with 6 bases in between. Per the germline V gene, CDR1 is MNHEY and CDR2 is SMNVEV (reference sequence). DNA for the CDR3: TGTGCCAGCAGTTTATCTTCGGGTGAAAAACTGTTTTTT. The encoded protein is CASSLSSGEKLFF.

This clone was seen only a few times. The V and J genes are TRBV4-3 and TRBJ1-2; 9 bases line up with TRBD1. Germline V CDR1 and CDR2: LGHNA, YSLEER. With V trimmed by 4 bases and J by 4 bases, 7 bases remained unmatched. The CDR3 extends over 15 amino acids. CDR3 loop: CASSPYSTGGYGYTF. For the CDR3, the DNA is TGCGCCAGCAGCCCCTATTCGACAGGGGGCTATGGCTACACCTTC.

This rearrangement joins TRBV29-1 to TRBJ2-1; D unclear. CDR3 size: 12 residues. With 3 bases removed from V and 8 bases from J, the gap between germline ends came to 11 bases. The germline V gene has CDR1 SQVTM and CDR2 ANQGSEA. The CDR3 loop is CSVDTGFDEQFF. Here the CDR3 DNA reads TGCAGCGTTGATACCGGGTTCGATGAGCAGTTCTTC.

This chain joins TRBV6-2 or TRBV6-3 and TRBJ2-5; D gene uncertain. From germline, CDR1 is MNHEY and CDR2 SVGEGT. V lost 0 bases and J 5 bases, leaving 7 bases between the germline ends. The CDR3 length is 13 residues. CDR3 in DNA: TGTGCCAGCAGTTACTCGACAATGGAGACCCAGTACTTC. Amino acid sequence: CASSYSTMETQYF.

The chain carries TRBV9 and TRBJ2-5, with 10 bases matching TRBD2. J was trimmed by 2 bases and V by 3 bases; bases with no gene match: 7. CDR1 is SGDLS, CDR2 YYNGEE, per germline. The CDR3 spans 16 residues. CDR3 sequence: CASSGTLAGIQETQYF. The CDR3 bases are TGTGCCAGCAGCGGAACACTAGCGGGAATACAAGAGACCCAGTACTTC.

V gene TRBV10-3 combines with J gene TRBJ1-1; D possibly corresponds to TRBD1 (5 bases). V was clipped by 3 bases and J by 4 bases, with 12 bases between them. CDR1 and CDR2 from the germline V gene are ENHRY and SYGVKD. This CDR3 spans 14 amino acids. CDR3 nucleotide sequence: TGTGCCATCAGTGATCTGGGGCGGGGCACTGAAGCTTTCTTT. This codes for CAISDLGRGTEAFF.

The chain employs TRBV28 and TRBJ2-6; a possible D gene is TRBD1 (5 bases). Trimming removed 3 bases at V and 3 bases at J, with 9 bases between. This CDR3 spans 15 amino acids. Germline CDR1 is MDHEN and CDR2 is SYDVKM. CDR3 DNA sequence: TGTGCCAGCAGTTTGGTAGGGGTTGGGGCCAACGTCCTGACTTTC. Residues: CASSLVGVGANVLTF.

The V and J genes are TRBV5-4 and TRBJ2-7, with 11 positions matching TRBD2. The V gene end was trimmed by 4 bases and the J gene end by 2 bases; junction bases not matched to a gene: 11. This CDR3 is built from 17 residues. The germline V gene has CDR1 SGHNT and CDR2 YYREEE (reference sequence). The CDR3 loop is CASSQESRLAGTYEQYF. The CDR3 DNA reads TGTGCCAGCAGCCAAGAAAGCCGACTAGCGGGGACCTACGAGCAGTACTTC.

V gene TRBV7-2 combines with J gene TRBJ2-4; tentative D call: TRBD1 (6 bases). The V end lost 1 base, the J end lost 13 bases, and 11 bases lay between the germline ends. CDR1 SGHTA and CDR2 FQGNSA come from the germline V gene. The CDR3 loop spans 12 amino acids. The CDR3 DNA reads as TGTGCCAGCAGCTTAGTCAGGGGAAAGCAGTACTTC. Encoded protein: CASSLVRGKQYF.

The J gene is TRBJ2-7, the V gene TRBV27; TRBD2 agrees at 7 bases. V shed 8 bases and J 3 bases; nucleotides not matched to a gene: 13. The germline V gene encodes CDR1 MNHEY and CDR2 SMNVEV (reference sequence). The CDR3 consists of 15 residues. The CDR3 coding sequence is TGTGCCAGCGCTTTAGGGCGCGGGAGCCTCTACGAGCAGTACTTC. Its translation is CASALGRGSLYEQYF.

This clone was observed a handful of times. The CDR3 DNA is TGTGCCAGCAGCTTAACTGGCGGGGGGACCCAGTACTTC. This gives the protein CASSLTGGGTQYF. J is TRBJ2-5 and V is TRBV7-3; TRBD2 aligns across 7 bases. Losses at the gene ends were 0 bases for V and 7 bases for J; bases not matched to a gene: 2. This CDR3 has 13 residues. The germline V gene has CDR1 SGHTA and CDR2 FQGTGA.

The chain employs TRBV5-1 and TRBJ1-6, with TRBD1 matching over 8 bases. The junction had 9 bases not matched to a gene; V was cut back by 4 bases and J by 9 bases. The CDR3 is 15 amino acids. Per the germline V gene, CDR1 is SGHRS and CDR2 is YFSETQ. CDR3 in amino acids: CASSEGHTGGSPLHF. The CDR3 DNA is TGCGCCAGCAGCGAGGGGCATACAGGGGGTTCACCCCTCCACTTT.

The chain joins TRBV20-1 to TRBJ2-7; D is unclear. The CDR3 runs to 11 residues. The V gene lost 3 bases and the J gene lost 5 bases, with 8 bases spanning the gap. CDR1 and CDR2 from the germline V gene are DFQATT and SNEGSKA (reference sequence). The CDR3 protein is CSASPIHEQYF. Written as DNA, the CDR3 is TGCAGTGCTAGCCCCATCCACGAGCAGTACTTC.

The V and J genes are TRBV12-5 and TRBJ2-5; 7 bases are shared with TRBD1. Trimming took 3 bases from V and 6 from J; bases not matched to a gene: 4. Germline V lookup: CDR1 LGHNT, CDR2 FRNRAP. This CDR3 comprises 13 residues. CDR3: CASGLDRAKTQYF. In DNA form, the CDR3 reads TGTGCTAGTGGTTTAGACAGGGCTAAGACCCAGTACTTC.